The 23 T cell receptor beta chains below come from one sample, sequenced in a study of blood T cell repertoires in COVID-19. Here immunoSEQ multiplex PCR was the method, and the copy in TCRdb shows in-frame clones only, minus some. The data hold just under 55,000 clones, with about four fifths observed a single time. Sequencing input: peripheral blood. The source is a woman between 55 and 75 years old with acute or convalescent COVID-19.

The chain couples TRBV14 to TRBJ1-1, with unresolved D. Germline V gene sequence: CDR1 SGHDN, CDR2 FVKESK. The CDR3 sequence is 14 residues long. V was trimmed by 0 bases and J by 3 bases, leaving 8 bases between them. The chain's CDR3 is CASSQDTSYTEAFF. The DNA for the CDR3 is TGTGCCAGCAGCCAAGATACCAGTTACACTGAAGCTTTCTTT.

This chain links TRBV3-1 (or the pseudogene TRBV3-2) with TRBJ2-2, with TRBD2 identical over 9 bases. V shed 2 bases, J shed 1 base, and the junction held 2 bases outside the gene matches. CDR1 is LGHDT and CDR2 is YNNKEL in the germline V gene (reference sequence). The CDR3 spans 16 residues. CDR3 sequence (DNA): TGTGCCAGCAGCCAACCTAGCGGGATGAACACCGGGGAGCTGTTTTTT. Translation: CASSQPSGMNTGELFF.

The V and J genes are TRBV6-5 and TRBJ2-4; TRBD1 aligns across 7 bases. The CDR3 contains 14 residues. With V trimmed by 11 bases and J by 1 base, 8 bases remained unmatched. CDR1 and CDR2 (germline): MNHEY, SVGAGI. CDR3 sequence reads: CAVQGVRAKNIQYF. CDR3 sequence (DNA): TGTGCCGTCCAGGGGGTTAGGGCCAAAAACATTCAGTACTTC.

The V and J genes are TRBV2 and TRBJ1-5; possible D gene TRBD1, 6 bases. Germline CDR1 reads SNHLY; CDR2 reads FYNNEI. V was pared by 4 bases and J by 4 bases, with 11 bases between. This CDR3 comprises 14 residues. CDR3 sequence (DNA): TGTGCCAGCAGTGGATACACAGGGAATCAGCCCCAGCATTTT. Amino acid sequence: CASSGYTGNQPQHF.

The chain joins TRBV4-1 to TRBJ1-1, with 7 bases that match TRBD1. The CDR3 runs 15 residues. The V gene end was trimmed by 3 bases and the J gene end by 4 bases; junction bases not matched to a gene: 8. Per the germline V gene, CDR1 is MGHRA and CDR2 is YSYEKL. Here the CDR3 DNA reads TGCGCCAGCAGCCAGGGCGACAGGGAGACCACTGAAGCTTTCTTT. Residues: CASSQGDRETTEAFF.

This clone has a handful of counts. The genes are TRBV5-5 and TRBJ1-3, with TRBD1 as a possible D gene (6 bases). Germline CDR1 is SGHKS and CDR2 is YYEKEE (reference sequence). Trimming took 4 bases from V and 4 from J, leaving 12 bases between them. The CDR3 is 14 amino acids. In DNA form, the CDR3 reads TGTGCCAGCAGCCCCGGGGACACGGGAAACACCATATATTTT. It specifies CASSPGDTGNTIYF.

This rearrangement joins TRBV3-1 (or the pseudogene TRBV3-2) to TRBJ2-5; D perhaps matches TRBD1 (5 bases). The ends were cut back, 4 bases at V and 2 bases at J, with 11 bases in the middle. The CDR3 is made up of 14 amino acids. CDR1 and CDR2 from the germline V gene are LGHDT and YNNKEL (reference sequence). CDR3 protein: CASSPNSGQETQYF. For the CDR3, the DNA is TGTGCCAGCAGCCCGAACTCAGGGCAAGAGACCCAGTACTTC.

The genes are TRBV6-5 and TRBJ1-2; TRBD1 aligns across 12 bases. Trimming cost V 6 bases and J 5 bases; bases outside gene matches: 4. This CDR3 region has 14 residues. CDR1 is MNHEY and CDR2 is SVGAGI in the germline V gene. The CDR3 protein is CASRGDRGHYGYTF. As DNA, the CDR3 is TGTGCCAGCAGGGGGGACAGGGGGCATTATGGCTACACCTTC.

The rearrangement links TRBV18 to TRBJ1-1; D remains ambiguous. The CDR3 has 14 amino acids. CDR1 is KGHSH and CDR2 is LQKENI in the germline V gene. Trimming removed 2 bases at V and 4 bases at J, with 11 bases between. CDR3 DNA sequence: TGTGCCAGCTCACCAGGAGGATTGATCACTGAAGCTTTCTTT. It translates to CASSPGGLITEAFF. Full variable domain (outside the CDR3, taken from reference TRBV18 and TRBJ1-1): NAGVMQNPRHLVRRRGQEARLRCSPMKGHSHVYWYRQLPEEGLKFMVYLQKENIIDESGMPKERFSAEFPKEGPSILRIQQVVRGDSAAYFCASSPGGLITEAFFGQGTRLTVV.

The gene calls are TRBV10-3 and TRBJ1-6; a weak D match, TRBD1 (5 bases). The CDR3 has 16 residues. The V gene lost 4 bases and the J gene lost 4 bases, with 14 bases spanning the gap. Germline V gene sequence: CDR1 ENHRY, CDR2 SYGVKD. DNA of the CDR3: TGTGCCATCAGTGGTGAACCGGGGGGTTATAATTCACCCCTCCACTTT. Residues: CAISGEPGGYNSPLHF.

This clone was counted a few times. The V call is TRBV18, the J call TRBJ1-2, with a weak D call TRBD1 (5 bases). Germline CDR1 is KGHSH and CDR2 is LQKENI. With 2 bases removed from V and 0 bases from J, the gap between germline ends came to 13 bases. The CDR3 totals 16 residues. As DNA, the CDR3 is TGTGCCAGCTCACCAATACAGTCAGGGACTAACTATGGCTACACCTTC. The encoded protein is CASSPIQSGTNYGYTF.

The chain uses TRBV19 and TRBJ2-1, with TRBD2 matching over 7 bases. In germline, CDR1 is LNHDA, CDR2 SQIVND (reference sequence). The CDR3 is made up of 18 amino acids. The ends lost 3 bases at V and 9 bases at J; junction bases unmatched: 20. CDR3 sequence: CASSMGLWGSGKIGEQFF. In DNA, the CDR3 is TGTGCCAGTAGTATGGGCTTATGGGGGAGCGGGAAGATTGGTGAGCAGTTCTTC.

V gene TRBV6-5 combines with J gene TRBJ1-5; the D is unclear. Germline CDR1 and CDR2: MNHEY and SVGAGI. Trimming stripped 0 bases from V and 4 bases from J, with 10 bases between. The CDR3 runs 15 residues. The CDR3 DNA reads as TGTGCCAGCAGTTACTCGATAACAGCAAATCAGCCCCAGCATTTT. Translated, it gives CASSYSITANQPQHF.

The V gene is TRBV10-2, the J gene TRBJ1-5; a possible D gene is TRBD1 (5 bases). Trimming stripped 0 bases from V and 11 bases from J, with 11 bases between. Germline CDR1 and CDR2: WSHSY and SAAADI. The CDR3 totals 13 residues. CDR3 nucleotide sequence: TGCGCCAGCAGTGAGTCGCCTGTAGGGGCCCAGCATTTT. Encoded protein: CASSESPVGAQHF.

The chain recombines TRBV30 with TRBJ2-2, with D perhaps TRBD1 (5 bases). The CDR3 loop spans 14 amino acids. Trimming removed 3 bases at V and 6 bases at J, with 14 bases between. Germline CDR1 reads GTSNPN; CDR2 reads SVGIG (reference sequence). CDR3: CAWRPLTGAGELFF. The CDR3 DNA follows: TGTGCCTGGAGACCTCTCACAGGAGCCGGGGAGCTGTTTTTT.

This chain joins TRBV28 and TRBJ1-1; TRBD1 matches 7 bases. V lost 4 bases and J lost 0; bases outside the gene matches: 17. The CDR3 length is 19 residues. CDR1 is MDHEN and CDR2 is SYDVKM in the germline V gene. CDR3 nucleotide sequence: TGTGCCAGCAGTTCCCACAGTGGCAGGGGGATCAATATGAACACTGAAGCTTTCTTT. This gives the protein CASSSHSGRGINMNTEAFF.

In this sample, this clone turned up a few times. The chain couples TRBV12-3 or TRBV12-4 to TRBJ1-1, with 7 positions matching TRBD1. The CDR3 totals 12 residues. The CDR3 is CATGKLSTEAFF. As DNA, the CDR3 is TGTGCGACAGGGAAATTATCCACTGAAGCTTTCTTT.

This chain joins TRBV18 and TRBJ1-4; 9 bases line up with TRBD1. Trimming at V came to 6 bases and at J to 7 bases, leaving 6 bases not matched to a gene. In germline, CDR1 is KGHSH, CDR2 LQKENI. This CDR3 contains 14 residues. In DNA form, the CDR3 reads TGTGCCAGCTCGTCCACAGGGGGCCTTGAAAAACTGTTTTTT. Its protein product is CASSSTGGLEKLFF.

The rearrangement joins TRBV7-2 to TRBJ1-1; D perhaps matches TRBD1 (5 bases). Looked up from germline, CDR1 is SGHTA and CDR2 is FQGNSA. The CDR3 contains 14 residues. Between the trimmed V and J ends, which lost 5 bases and 8 bases, there was a span of 18 bases. The CDR3 bases are TGTGCCAGCAGCCTAAGGCGGGGGTCGGTGGAAGCTTTCTTT. Amino acids: CASSLRRGSVEAFF.

The chain combines TRBV27 with TRBJ1-1, with unresolved D. CDR1 is MNHEY, CDR2 SMNVEV, per germline (reference sequence). Between the trimmed V and J ends, which lost 6 bases and 5 bases, there was a span of 37 bases. This CDR3 spans 21 amino acids. The CDR3 reads CASSIYPETLRKPRGGTEAFF. In DNA form, the CDR3 reads TGTGCCAGCAGCATTTACCCGGAGACCCTTAGGAAACCCCGAGGTGGAACTGAAGCTTTCTTT.

The chain recombines TRBV29-1 with TRBJ1-2; D perhaps matches TRBD1 (5 bases). This CDR3 comprises 12 residues. Germline assignment: CDR1 SQVTM and CDR2 ANQGSEA. CDR3 loop: CTFLGAPGGYTF. CDR3 in DNA: TGCACGTTCTTAGGGGCGCCGGGCGGCTACACCTTC.

This rearrangement joins TRBV7-2 to TRBJ1-6; D call uncertain. The CDR3 consists of 13 residues. Germline V gene sequence: CDR1 SGHTA, CDR2 FQGNSA. Trimming cost V 4 bases and J 7 bases, with 8 bases left between them. The CDR3 DNA reads TGTGCCAGCAGCTCTGTCGCGAATTCACCCCTCCACTTT. Protein: CASSSVANSPLHF.

The chain employs TRBV3-1 (or the pseudogene TRBV3-2) and TRBJ2-1, with 15 bases that match TRBD2. V shed 4 bases, J shed 8 bases, and the junction held 6 bases outside the gene matches. CDR1 is LGHDT, CDR2 YNNKEL, per germline (reference sequence). The length of the CDR3 is 16 residues. CDR3 sequence reads: CASSPWTSGGADEQFF. The CDR3 DNA sequence: TGTGCCAGCAGCCCCTGGACTAGCGGGGGGGCGGATGAGCAGTTCTTC.